This T cell receptor beta chain was obtained from a study of siplizumab effects on memory and regulatory T cells. Only in-frame clones appear in the TCRdb table, and some are missing; sequencing was by immunoSEQ multiplex PCR. In the table there are some 87,000 clones, 85% to 90% of which are singletons. General study points: Alloreactive sequences that could be traced to unstimulated CD4+ memory cells showed a significant reduction under siplizumab.

To note about this clone: Its matching antigen is unknown.

The sample comprised CD4+ T cells sorted from blood. This receptor was taken from a human donor in good health.

The DNA of the CDR3 is TGTGCCAGCAGTTACTCTCGGGGTCGGAGCACAGATACGCAGTATTTT. Translated: CASSYSRGRSTDTQYF. This chain links TRBV6-5 with TRBJ2-3; possibly TRBD2 for D (5 bases). Between the trimmed V and J ends, which lost 0 bases and 0 bases, there was a span of 10 bases. This CDR3 contains 16 residues. Per the germline V gene, CDR1 is MNHEY and CDR2 is SVGAGI.